The 2 T cell receptor beta chains in this list originate from one sample, sequenced in a study of long-term antiretroviral therapy in people with HIV. The authors ran the immunoSEQ assay, v3.0, at survey level. Generated by immunoSEQ multiplex PCR, the TCRdb table keeps only in-frame clones and is missing some. The table lists 17,000 or so clones, roughly nine tenths of them singletons, with more than 7% in the top ten. Sequencing used unsorted PBMCs, obtained 0.3 years after starting antiretroviral therapy. These receptors all come from a man aged 55-75 years with HIV.

This clone turned up a few times. The chain links TRBV5-1 to TRBJ2-7; D perhaps matches TRBD1 (6 bases). This CDR3 region has 12 residues. Per germline, CDR1 SGHRS and CDR2 YFSETQ. V was shortened by 4 bases and J by 4 bases, with 9 bases between the two germline ends. CDR3 DNA: TGCGCCAGCAGCCCACAGGGATACGAGCAGTACTTC. Its protein product is CASSPQGYEQYF.

The rearrangement links TRBV5-5 to TRBJ1-4, with D tentatively TRBD1 (6 bases). The CDR3 runs to 17 residues. Trimming left V 0 bases short and J 2 bases short, with 14 bases between. Germline CDR1 and CDR2: SGHKS and YYEKEE (reference sequence). The CDR3 nucleotides are TGTGCCAGCAGCTTGGGCGGGGGGCCGAGGACTAATGAAAAACTGTTTTTT. Its translation is CASSLGGGPRTNEKLFF. Drawing the rest from reference TRBV5-5 and TRBJ1-4, the complete variable domain is DAGVTQSPTHLIKTRGQQVTLRCSPISGHKSVSWYQQVLGQGPQFIFQYYEKEERGRGNFPDRFSARQFPNYSSELNVNALLLGDSALYLCASSLGGGPRTNEKLFFGSGTQLSVL.